This note documents a single T cell receptor beta chain sequence. What it binds is unknown. The data are from a study of blood T cells in healthy people across ages. Findings of the study overall: Age showed a roughly linear inverse relationship with TCR beta diversity per million T cells.

V lost 6 bases and J lost 6, with 20 bases in between. Looked up from germline, CDR1 is DFQATT and CDR2 is SNEGSKA (reference sequence). CDR3 length: 14 amino acids. A sample-barcoded 5' primer and a J-beta primer mix were used in a second PCR of roughly 7 to 11 cycles. From the 5' RACE reads, TCRdb called clonotypes with MiXCR, one entry per CDR3 protein. The table records about 840,000 distinct CDR3 sequences, 25% to 30% of them present only once. The sample was also reused in another study, on T cells of mothers and their children. That study adds: For unrelated pairs as for related ones, thymic selection shapes TCR recombination output similarly.

The V and J genes are TRBV20-1 and TRBJ1-2; no definite D call. The receptor's source is a woman aged 40 to 50 in good health. Sample: blood. The CDR3 region has the DNA TGCAGTGCCCTCGGGCAGAGAAATTATGATGGCTACACCTTC. As protein: CSALGQRNYDGYTF.